The TCR beta chain described here comes from a study of T cells in Graves' hyperthyroidism and ophthalmopathy. The V gene's germline CDR1 is SGHRS and CDR2 YFSETQ. V lost 3 bases to trimming and J lost 3 bases; unmatched junction nucleotides: 6. This CDR3 has 16 residues. This clonotype has a count of ten or more. Ophthalmopathy patients had Clinical Activity Score at least 3, NOSPECS grade at least 4, duration under 3 months. RNA transcripts served as the template for amplifying TCR beta CDR3 regions. The TCR CDR3 first-round RT-PCR relied on the HTBI primer set. TCRdb reanalysed the multiplex PCR reads using MiXCR and keeps one entry per CDR3 protein. This repertoire shows roughly 500,000 distinct CDR3 sequences, around a quarter found once; its top ten account for roughly 12%.

This rearrangement joins TRBV5-1 to TRBJ2-2; 9 bases agree with TRBD1. The material sequenced was blood. The clonotype comes from a woman in her 30s with Graves' ophthalmopathy. The CDR3 DNA reads as TGCGCCAGCAGCTGGGGACAGGGCGGTGACACCGGGGAGCTGTTTTTT. Translating gives CASSWGQGGDTGELFF.